These 18 T cell receptor beta chains came from one sample sequenced in a study of T-cell reconstitution after alpha-beta-depleted transplantation in children. This sample's TCRbeta library carried unique molecular identifier barcodes. MiXCR, applied by TCRdb to the PCR reads, yields one record per CDR3 protein. The sample contains about 540,000 distinct CDR3 sequences, 20% to 30% of which appear only once. The sequencing here drew on PBMCs, taken before TCRalphabeta/CD19-depleted stem cell transplant. All receptors come from a boy less than two years old with Wiskott-Aldrich syndrome, due to receive a stem cell transplant.

This chain connects TRBV24-1 to TRBJ2-5, with 8 bases lining up with TRBD1. The CDR3 totals 14 residues. Germline CDR1 KGHDR, CDR2 SFDVKD. V shed 4 bases, J shed 3 bases, and the junction held 3 bases outside the gene matches. The CDR3 coding sequence is TGTGCCACCAGTGACTCGACAGGGGAAGAGACCCAGTACTTC. This sequence encodes CATSDSTGEETQYF.

V is TRBV10-1 and J is TRBJ2-2; D is perhaps TRBD1 (5 bases). Germline assignment: CDR1 WNHNN and CDR2 SYGVQD (reference sequence). V gave up 3 bases and J gave up 7 bases, with 9 bases separating them. The CDR3 is made up of 13 amino acids. CDR3 sequence (DNA): TGCGCCAGCAGTGAAAGGGGTAGCGGGGAGCTGTTTTTT. Protein: CASSERGSGELFF.

This rearrangement joins TRBV5-1 to TRBJ2-7, with 8 bases that match TRBD2. In germline, CDR1 is SGHRS, CDR2 YFSETQ. CDR3 size: 17 residues. Unmatched junction bases numbered 13, after V lost 4 bases and J lost 1 base. This chain's CDR3 is CASSPGLAGPMSYEQYF. CDR3 DNA: TGCGCCAGCAGCCCTGGACTAGCAGGCCCGATGTCCTACGAGCAGTACTTC.

Only a few counts were recorded for this clonotype. The gene calls are TRBV2 and TRBJ2-3, with TRBD2 matching over 12 bases. The trim removed 4 bases at V and 8 bases at J, leaving 4 bases unmatched. The germline CDR1 and CDR2 sequences are SNHLY and FYNNEI. The CDR3 is made up of 14 amino acids. This chain's CDR3 is CASSGLAGVVTQYF. CDR3 bases: TGTGCCAGCAGTGGACTAGCGGGAGTGGTTACGCAGTATTTT.

The chain links TRBV5-5 to TRBJ2-1; D unclear. V lost 0 bases to trimming and J lost 3 bases, with 10 bases between them. The CDR3 runs 15 residues. Germline lookup yields CDR1 SGHKS and CDR2 YYEKEE (reference sequence). The CDR3 DNA follows: TGTGCCAGCAGCTTGGTCGGACCCAACTACAATGAGCAGTTCTTC. This codes for CASSLVGPNYNEQFF. The whole variable domain, filled in from reference TRBV5-5 and TRBJ2-1, reads DAGVTQSPTHLIKTRGQQVTLRCSPISGHKSVSWYQQVLGQGPQFIFQYYEKEERGRGNFPDRFSARQFPNYSSELNVNALLLGDSALYLCASSLVGPNYNEQFFGPGTRLTVL.

This clonotype occurred a few times. The chain links TRBV7-3 to TRBJ2-1, with 11 positions matching TRBD2. The germline V gene has CDR1 SGHTA and CDR2 FQGTGA. V shed 1 base and J 0 bases; nucleotides not matched to a gene: 5. This CDR3 contains 18 residues. In nucleotides, the CDR3 is TGTGCCAGCAGCTTAAAATCCCTAGCGGGAGGCTCCTACAATGAGCAGTTCTTC. Translating it yields CASSLKSLAGGSYNEQFF.

The V and J genes are TRBV9 and TRBJ2-3, with D tentatively TRBD2 (6 bases). V was shortened by 2 bases and J by 0 bases, with 13 bases between the two germline ends. The CDR3 consists of 16 residues. The germline CDR1 and CDR2 sequences are SGDLS and YYNGEE. CDR3 region: CASSVGGGPSTDTQYF. In nucleotides, the CDR3 is TGTGCCAGCAGCGTGGGAGGCGGTCCTAGCACAGATACGCAGTATTTT.

This sequence joins TRBV28 and TRBJ1-2, with unresolved D. The CDR3 is 14 amino acids. The germline V and J ends were trimmed by 7 bases and 3 bases, with 15 bases remaining between them. Germline CDR1 reads MDHEN; CDR2 reads SYDVKM. The CDR3 sequence: CASTLGRAYYGYTF. The CDR3 nucleotides are TGTGCCAGCACGCTTGGACGGGCTTACTATGGCTACACCTTC.

This clonotype was observed a handful of times. This chain uses TRBV5-1 with TRBJ2-1; D may correspond to TRBD1 or TRBD2 (5 bases each). The CDR3 length is 14 residues. Germline assignment: CDR1 SGHRS and CDR2 YFSETQ. Trimming removed 4 bases at V and 5 bases at J, with 13 bases between. This CDR3 is CASSHMGRDNEQFF. The CDR3 region has the DNA TGCGCCAGCAGCCATATGGGACGCGACAATGAGCAGTTCTTC.

This clonotype was detected ten times or more. V and J are TRBV2 and TRBJ2-1; TRBD2 might be the D (6 bases). V was shortened by 4 bases and J by 0 bases, with 7 bases between the two germline ends. The CDR3 spans 14 residues. CDR1 and CDR2 (germline): SNHLY, FYNNEI. As DNA, the CDR3 is TGTGCCAGCAGTGCCGGGAGCTCCTACAATGAGCAGTTCTTC. Translation: CASSAGSSYNEQFF.

The gene calls are TRBV7-9 and TRBJ2-5; tentative D call: TRBD1 (6 bases). The CDR3 totals 14 residues. Germline-derived CDR1 and CDR2 are SEHNR and FQNEAQ (reference sequence). Trimming stripped 0 bases from V and 5 bases from J, with 10 bases between. For the CDR3, the DNA is TGTGCCAGCAGCTTAGCCCACAGGGAGGAGACCCAGTACTTC. Amino acids: CASSLAHREETQYF. The whole variable domain, filled in from reference TRBV7-9 and TRBJ2-5, reads DTGVSQNPRHKITKRGQNVTFRCDPISEHNRLYWYRQTLGQGPEFLTYFQNEAQLEKSRLLSDRFSAERPKGSFSTLEIQRTEQGDSAMYLCASSLAHREETQYFGPGTRLLVL.

The chain carries TRBV6-1 and TRBJ2-3; 12 bases fit TRBD2. CDR1 is MNHNS and CDR2 is SASEGT in the germline V gene. This CDR3 comprises 18 residues. The J segment lost 3 bases and the V segment lost 4 bases, leaving 11 bases of the junction unmatched. The CDR3 DNA is TGTGCCAGCAGTGCCCTAGCGGGAGGGATTTCGCGGACAGATACGCAGTATTTT. It encodes CASSALAGGISRTDTQYF.

About this clonotype itself: Being one base from a much bigger clone, this may be a read error. The chain has TRBV5-1 and TRBJ2-1, with D hard to call. The germline V gene has CDR1 SGHRS and CDR2 YFSETQ. Trimming left V 0 bases short and J 6 bases short, with 7 bases between. The CDR3 loop spans 13 amino acids. CDR3 sequence (DNA): TGCGCCAGCAGCTTGGCCGTGGGCAATGAGCAGTTCTTC. It yields the protein CASSLAVGNEQFF.

The table lists this clonotype with a few counts. An end of the junction does not agree with germline; a read error may underlie this. The chain links TRBV12-3 or TRBV12-4 to TRBJ2-2; D possibly corresponds to TRBD2 (6 bases). The CDR3 has 14 residues. CDR3 loop: CASRGGTNTGELFF. As DNA, the CDR3 is TGTGCCAGCCGGGGAGGCACGAACACCGGGGAGTTGTTTTTT.

As regards this clonotype: The missing conserved phenylalanine or tryptophan at the end of this CDR3 makes a read error likely. The chain uses TRBV5-5 and TRBJ2-7; 9 nucleotides match TRBD1. Trimming at V came to 6 bases and at J to 0 bases, leaving 7 bases not matched to a gene. Germline V gene data show CDR1 as SGHKS and CDR2 as YYEKEE (reference sequence). CDR3 size: 15 residues. The CDR3 here is CASTPGQGYSYEQYL. The CDR3 region has the DNA TGTGCCAGCACCCCGGGACAGGGCTACTCCTACGAGCAGTACTTG.

This clonotype was found a few times. This chain joins TRBV6-1 and TRBJ1-4; D is unresolved. CDR3 length equals 13 residues. V lost 4 bases to trimming and J lost 4 bases, with 7 bases between them. Germline CDR1 MNHNS, CDR2 SASEGT. The CDR3 is CASSGWGNEKLFF. Written as DNA, the CDR3 is TGTGCCAGCAGTGGGTGGGGTAATGAAAAACTGTTTTTT.

The sample holds a few counts of this clonotype. The chain has TRBV5-1 and TRBJ2-3, with 13 bases fitting TRBD2. The V and J ends lost 0 bases and 5 bases, in that order; junction bases with no gene match: 6. The V gene's germline CDR1 is SGHRS and CDR2 YFSETQ. There are 17 residues in the CDR3. CDR3 residues: CASSLELAGGPVDTQYF. Here the CDR3 DNA reads TGCGCCAGCAGCTTGGAACTAGCGGGAGGGCCAGTAGATACGCAGTATTTT.

The CDR3 here is CSAPLGGLYEQYF. The CDR3 DNA sequence: TGCAGTGCACCCTTGGGGGGTCTGTACGAGCAGTACTTC. This rearrangement joins TRBV20-1 to TRBJ2-7, with D perhaps TRBD2 (6 bases). This CDR3 is built from 13 residues. V was cut by 6 bases and J by 4 bases, with 16 bases left in between. The germline V gene has CDR1 DFQATT and CDR2 SNEGSKA (reference sequence).